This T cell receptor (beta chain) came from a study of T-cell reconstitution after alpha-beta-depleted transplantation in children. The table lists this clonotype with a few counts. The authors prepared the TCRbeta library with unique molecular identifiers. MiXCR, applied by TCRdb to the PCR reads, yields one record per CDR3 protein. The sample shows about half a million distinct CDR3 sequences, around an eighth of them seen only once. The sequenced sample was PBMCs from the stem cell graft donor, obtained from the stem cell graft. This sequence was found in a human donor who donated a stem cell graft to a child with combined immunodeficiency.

CDR3 loop: CASSLALMVWETQYF. The CDR3 coding sequence is TGTGCCAGCAGCTTAGCGCTTATGGTTTGGGAGACCCAGTACTTC. The J gene is TRBJ2-5, the V gene TRBV7-2; D gene unclear. The length of the CDR3 is 15 residues. The V and J ends lost 0 bases and 5 bases respectively, with 13 bases between them. The germline V gene has CDR1 SGHTA and CDR2 FQGNSA.